The 30 T cell receptor beta chains listed next were all sequenced from one sample in a study of CD8 T cells in ankylosing spondylitis. TCRdb independently ran MiXCR on the 5' RACE reads; one entry per CDR3 protein. The repertoire holds approximately 250,000 distinct CDR3 sequences, with roughly a quarter as singletons. Sequencing input: blood, either unsorted or a sorted T cell fraction (not recorded which). Source of these receptors: a male donor with ankylosing spondylitis or in good health (not recorded which).

This clonotype was counted many times. The chain recombines TRBV10-3 with TRBJ2-5; a possible D gene is TRBD2 (7 bases). The CDR3 is made up of 15 amino acids. Trimming removed 10 bases at V and 2 bases at J, with 20 bases between. Germline V gene sequence: CDR1 ENHRY, CDR2 SYGVKD. The CDR3 coding sequence is TGTGCCACCCGGGGGGCAGGGAGTAAACAAGAGACCCAGTACTTC. Its protein product is CATRGAGSKQETQYF.

This clonotype was counted a few times. The gene calls are TRBV5-1 and TRBJ2-5, with 7 bases lining up with TRBD2. There are 17 residues in the CDR3. The ends lost 4 bases at V and 5 bases at J; junction bases unmatched: 17. The V gene's germline CDR1 is SGHRS and CDR2 YFSETQ. As DNA, the CDR3 is TGCGCCAGCAGCCGTCAGGGACTACCCCTTGTCGGTGAGACCCAGTACTTC. It yields the protein CASSRQGLPLVGETQYF.

There are a few counts of this clonotype. The chain links TRBV29-1 to TRBJ2-3, with D possibly being TRBD1 or TRBD2 (5 bases each). Trimming cost V 6 bases and J 2 bases, with 12 bases left between them. The CDR3 length is 13 residues. CDR1 and CDR2 (germline): SQVTM, ANQGSEA. CDR3 coding DNA: TGCAGCGTGAGGGGTCGGACCACAGATACGCAGTATTTT. Translating gives CSVRGRTTDTQYF.

This clonotype has more than one count but fewer than ten. This sequence joins TRBV6-5 and TRBJ2-7; 7 positions agree with TRBD2. Germline V lookup: CDR1 MNHEY, CDR2 SVGAGI. The CDR3 runs 18 residues. V was pared by 0 bases and J by 2 bases, with 13 bases of the junction left unmatched. The CDR3 protein is CASSYSSPGRGLTYEQYF. The DNA for the CDR3 is TGTGCCAGCAGTTACTCATCCCCTGGGCGGGGGTTAACCTACGAGCAGTACTTC.

This clonotype showed up just a few times. The gene calls are TRBV12-3 or TRBV12-4 and TRBJ2-1, with 7 bases identical to TRBD2. V gave up 1 base and J gave up 4 bases; unmatched junction bases: 4. There are 15 residues in the CDR3. For the CDR3, the DNA is TGTGCCAGCAGTTTAGTAGGCGGGGGATACAATGAGCAGTTCTTC. Encoded protein: CASSLVGGGYNEQFF.

In this sample, this clonotype turned up many times. The chain has TRBV29-1 and TRBJ2-5; D perhaps matches TRBD2 (7 bases). The germline V gene has CDR1 SQVTM and CDR2 ANQGSEA. The V gene lost 7 bases and the J gene lost 4 bases, with 19 bases spanning the gap. The CDR3 spans 14 residues. The CDR3, as DNA: TGCAGCGCCCGCCGACGGGGGGCCGGAGAGACCCAGTACTTC. Amino acid sequence: CSARRRGAGETQYF.

This clonotype turned up a few times. This chain links TRBV12-3 or TRBV12-4 with TRBJ1-5; tentative D call: TRBD1 (6 bases). This CDR3 is built from 14 residues. With 3 bases removed from V and 6 bases from J, the gap between germline ends came to 12 bases. CDR3 region: CASSFSGAGQPQHF. The CDR3 bases are TGTGCCAGCAGTTTCTCGGGGGCGGGTCAGCCCCAGCATTTT.

This clonotype has more than one count but fewer than ten. This sequence joins TRBV7-2 and TRBJ2-1; TRBD2 matches at 13 bases. The CDR3 loop spans 16 amino acids. The V gene end was trimmed by 6 bases and the J gene end by 8 bases; junction bases not matched to a gene: 10. Germline CDR1 SGHTA, CDR2 FQGNSA. The CDR3 bases are TGTGCCAGCAGTTCTCAGACTAGCGGGGGGACCTATGAGCAGTTCTTC. Translation gives CASSSQTSGGTYEQFF.

This clonotype has just a few counts. The chain links TRBV28 to TRBJ1-1, with 9 bases identical to TRBD1. The germline gives CDR1 MDHEN, CDR2 SYDVKM. The length of the CDR3 is 16 residues. With 5 bases clipped from V and 6 bases from J, the junction kept 13 bases outside the gene matches. The CDR3 nucleotides are TGTGCCAGCAGTCCGACCGGGACAGGGAATCGACCTGAAGCTTTCTTT. The encoded protein is CASSPTGTGNRPEAFF.

This clonotype was observed at least ten times. CDR3 nucleotides: TGTGCCAGCTCCCCCCGACGGTCAGGGGGTTACGAGCAGTACTTC. As protein: CASSPRRSGGYEQYF. The chain joins TRBV11-1 to TRBJ2-7; TRBD1 agrees at 7 bases. Germline assignment: CDR1 SGHAT and CDR2 FQDESV (reference sequence). The CDR3 loop spans 15 amino acids. V gave up 8 bases and J gave up 4 bases; unmatched junction bases: 14. Full variable domain (outside the CDR3, taken from reference TRBV11-1 and TRBJ2-7): EAEVAQSPRYKITEKSQAVAFWCDPISGHATLYWYRQILGQGPELLVQFQDESVVDDSQLPKDRFSAERLKGVDSTLKIQPAELGDSAMYLCASSPRRSGGYEQYFGPGTRLTVT.

This clonotype was observed a handful of times. The V and J genes are TRBV4-1 and TRBJ2-6; no clear D gene. The CDR3 is 17 residues long. Germline assignment: CDR1 MGHRA and CDR2 YSYEKL. The V and J ends lost 4 bases and 0 bases respectively, with 13 bases between them. CDR3 protein: CASSPSADFSGANVLTF. CDR3 DNA: TGCGCCAGCAGCCCATCGGCGGATTTCTCTGGGGCCAACGTCCTGACTTTC.

The chain links TRBV18 to TRBJ2-3; TRBD1 agrees at 7 bases. The junction had 2 bases not matched to a gene; V was cut back by 4 bases and J by 4 bases. Germline V gene data show CDR1 as KGHSH and CDR2 as LQKENI. The CDR3 is 13 amino acids. The CDR3 DNA reads as TGTGCCAGCTCACTTGGGACAGCAGATACGCAGTATTTT. Translated, it gives CASSLGTADTQYF.

Remarks on this clonotype: The junction does not match germline at one end; this may be a read error. The chain joins TRBV20-1 to TRBJ1-2, with 8 bases aligning to TRBD1. The CDR3 is 13 residues long. Germline values: CDR1 DFQATT, CDR2 SNEGSKA (reference sequence). The CDR3 region is CSALRTGMYDYTF. In nucleotides, the CDR3 is TGCAGTGCTCTACGGACAGGGATGTATGACTACACCTTC.

The rearrangement joins TRBV5-6 to TRBJ1-5; tentative D call: TRBD1 (6 bases). Germline-derived CDR1 and CDR2 are SGHDT and YYEEEE. With 4 bases removed from V and 4 bases from J, the gap between germline ends came to 12 bases. The CDR3 loop spans 14 amino acids. CDR3 coding DNA: TGTGCCAGCAGCCGGGGACACTTTAATCAGCCCCAGCATTTT. It encodes CASSRGHFNQPQHF.

The chain uses TRBV27 and TRBJ2-7, with TRBD2 identical over 7 bases. Trimming took 5 bases from V and 3 from J; bases not matched to a gene: 13. The germline CDR1 and CDR2 sequences are MNHEY and SMNVEV (reference sequence). The CDR3 is made up of 16 amino acids. The CDR3 DNA sequence: TGTGCCAGCAGTCCGACTCAGCGGGGCTCCCGCTACGAGCAGTACTTC. This gives the protein CASSPTQRGSRYEQYF.

This clonotype was detected many times. This chain joins TRBV5-1 and TRBJ1-1; D perhaps matches TRBD1 (5 bases). CDR3 size: 14 residues. Trimming removed 0 bases from V and 5 bases from J, with 11 bases in between. CDR1 and CDR2 from the germline V gene are SGHRS and YFSETQ. This CDR3 is CASSLVAGTTEAFF. The CDR3 DNA sequence: TGCGCCAGCAGCTTGGTGGCAGGGACTACTGAAGCTTTCTTT.

A few counts support this clonotype. This chain links TRBV11-2 with TRBJ1-4; 8 bases fit TRBD1. The CDR3 covers 15 residues. Germline V gene lookup returns CDR1 SGHAT and CDR2 FQNNGV. Losses at the gene ends were 5 bases for V and 8 bases for J; bases not matched to a gene: 10. This CDR3 is CASSPQGAGGEKLFF. The CDR3 bases are TGTGCCAGCAGCCCGCAGGGGGCGGGTGGAGAAAAACTGTTTTTT.

This clonotype occurred many times. The junction shows a germline mismatch at one end, possibly a read error. The chain has TRBV20-1 and TRBJ2-4; D is uncertain. Germline V gene lookup returns CDR1 DFQATT and CDR2 SNEGSKA (reference sequence). CDR3 size: 11 residues. CDR3 amino acids: CSAGDGNIQYF. Written as DNA, the CDR3 is TGCAGTGCTGGAGACGGAAACATTCAGTACTTC.

The rearrangement joins TRBV5-1 to TRBJ2-7; TRBD1 is a possible D gene (5 bases). The CDR3 sequence is 15 residues long. Germline assignment: CDR1 SGHRS and CDR2 YFSETQ. V lost 3 bases, J lost 2 bases, and 15 bases lay in between. The CDR3 sequence is CASSSTDRAPYEQYF. The CDR3 DNA reads as TGCGCCAGCAGCTCCACAGACAGAGCCCCCTACGAGCAGTACTTC.

This clonotype was found many times. The V gene is TRBV20-1, the J gene TRBJ1-1; D remains unclear. Trimming removed 7 bases from V and 5 bases from J, with 20 bases in between. CDR3 length equals 14 residues. Germline V gene data show CDR1 as DFQATT and CDR2 as SNEGSKA (reference sequence). DNA for the CDR3: TGCAGTGTTAGCCCCTCTGGGAAAGGGACTGAAGCTTTCTTT. Translation: CSVSPSGKGTEAFF.

J is TRBJ1-6 and V is TRBV20-1; TRBD1 matches at 8 bases. Germline values: CDR1 DFQATT, CDR2 SNEGSKA (reference sequence). This CDR3 has 14 amino acids. V shed 3 bases and J 10 bases; nucleotides not matched to a gene: 8. This CDR3 reads CSARLDRVRSPLHF. In nucleotides, the CDR3 is TGCAGTGCTAGGCTGGACAGGGTTAGGTCACCCCTCCACTTT.

This clonotype was seen repeatedly, ten times or more. The J gene is TRBJ1-2, the V gene TRBV20-1; D call uncertain. V lost 4 bases and J lost 3, with 3 bases in between. CDR1 DFQATT and CDR2 SNEGSKA come from the germline V gene (reference sequence). CDR3 length: 10 amino acids. The CDR3 reads CSAKDYGYTF. The CDR3 bases are TGCAGTGCTAAGGACTATGGCTACACCTTC.

This clonotype was seen repeatedly, ten times or more. CDR3 protein: CSVLTAETQYF. The CDR3 bases are TGCAGCGTCCTGACAGCGGAGACCCAGTACTTC. This chain connects TRBV29-1 to TRBJ2-5; TRBD1 might be the D (5 bases). The CDR3 loop spans 11 amino acids. CDR1 SQVTM and CDR2 ANQGSEA come from the germline V gene. Trimming removed 6 bases from V and 5 bases from J, with 10 bases in between.

CDR3 in amino acids: CASSSGQGNQETQYF. CDR3 DNA sequence: TGTGCCAGCAGTTCCGGACAGGGTAACCAAGAGACCCAGTACTTC. The chain carries TRBV12-3 or TRBV12-4 and TRBJ2-5; 8 bases agree with TRBD1. Losses at the gene ends were 4 bases for V and 0 bases for J; bases not matched to a gene: 4. The length of the CDR3 is 15 residues.

The chain uses TRBV24-1 and TRBJ2-5, with D uncertain. Germline lookup yields CDR1 KGHDR and CDR2 SFDVKD. This CDR3 has 13 amino acids. With 6 bases removed from V and 5 bases from J, the gap between germline ends came to 12 bases. The CDR3 sequence is CATSRANPETQYF. CDR3 DNA: TGTGCCACCAGTCGGGCCAATCCGGAGACCCAGTACTTC.

This clonotype came up a few times. This chain joins TRBV10-3 and TRBJ2-7, with 12 nucleotides matching TRBD2. The CDR3 totals 14 residues. Per the germline V gene, CDR1 is ENHRY and CDR2 is SYGVKD. J gave up 2 bases and V 7 bases, and 3 bases lay outside the gene matches. The CDR3 loop is CAIKPSGGAYEQYF. In nucleotides, the CDR3 is TGTGCCATCAAGCCTAGCGGGGGGGCCTACGAGCAGTACTTC.

This clonotype has at least ten counts. The rearrangement uses TRBV15 and TRBJ2-2, with a weak D call TRBD1 (6 bases). The CDR3 consists of 18 residues. Trimming took 0 bases from V and 0 from J, leaving 14 bases between them. Germline values: CDR1 LNHNV, CDR2 YYDKDF (reference sequence). The CDR3 DNA follows: TGTGCCACCAGCAGAGAATGGGACGGGACAACGAACACCGGGGAGCTGTTTTTT. This codes for CATSREWDGTTNTGELFF. Full variable domain (missing parts from reference TRBV15 and TRBJ2-2): DAMVIQNPRYQVTQFGKPVTLSCSQTLNHNVMYWYQQKSSQAPKLLFHYYDKDFNNEADTPDNFQSRRPNTSFCFLDIRSPGLGDTAMYLCATSREWDGTTNTGELFFGEGSRLTVL.

There are many counts of this clonotype. The CDR3, as DNA: TGTGCCAGCAGCTTAAACGGCCGAACTAATGAAAAACTGTTTTTT. Translation gives CASSLNGRTNEKLFF. The J gene is TRBJ1-4, the V gene TRBV11-2; no definite D call. Trimming pared 2 bases from V and 1 base from J, leaving 8 bases between. Germline V gene data show CDR1 as SGHAT and CDR2 as FQNNGV. CDR3 length equals 15 residues.

This rearrangement joins TRBV20-1 to TRBJ2-5; TRBD2 agrees at 7 bases. From germline, CDR1 is DFQATT and CDR2 SNEGSKA (reference sequence). The CDR3 is 16 amino acids. After removal of 3 bases from V and 2 bases from J, the junction contained 12 bases not matched to a gene. CDR3 in DNA: TGCAGTGCTAGCGGGGGGTCCCCATTGGGGCAAGAGACCCAGTACTTC. Translating it yields CSASGGSPLGQETQYF.

Only a few counts were recorded for this clonotype. This chain joins TRBV6-6 and TRBJ2-1; the D gene could be TRBD1 or TRBD2 (5 bases each). Germline CDR1 MNHNY, CDR2 SVGAGI (reference sequence). There are 13 residues in the CDR3. Trimming left V 0 bases short and J 8 bases short, with 8 bases between. The CDR3 here is CASSYSSGHEQFF. The CDR3 DNA reads as TGTGCCAGCAGTTACTCTTCGGGACATGAGCAGTTCTTC.